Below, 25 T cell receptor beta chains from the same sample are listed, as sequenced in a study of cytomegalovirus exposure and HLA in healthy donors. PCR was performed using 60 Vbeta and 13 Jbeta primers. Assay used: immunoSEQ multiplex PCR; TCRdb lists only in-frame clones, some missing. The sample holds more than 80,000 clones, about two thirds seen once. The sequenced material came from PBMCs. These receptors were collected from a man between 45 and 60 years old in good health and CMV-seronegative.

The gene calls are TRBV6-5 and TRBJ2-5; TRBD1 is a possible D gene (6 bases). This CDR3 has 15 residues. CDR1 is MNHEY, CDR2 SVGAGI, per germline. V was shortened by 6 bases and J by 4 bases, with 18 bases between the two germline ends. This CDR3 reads CASSPGTMVGETQYF. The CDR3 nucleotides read TGTGCCAGCAGCCCCGGGACAATGGTTGGAGAGACCCAGTACTTC.

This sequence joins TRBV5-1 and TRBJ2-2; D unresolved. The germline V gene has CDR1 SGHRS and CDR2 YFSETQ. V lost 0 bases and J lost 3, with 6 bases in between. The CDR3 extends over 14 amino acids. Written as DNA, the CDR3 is TGCGCCAGCAGCTTGGAGCGTTACACCGGGGAGCTGTTTTTT. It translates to CASSLERYTGELFF.

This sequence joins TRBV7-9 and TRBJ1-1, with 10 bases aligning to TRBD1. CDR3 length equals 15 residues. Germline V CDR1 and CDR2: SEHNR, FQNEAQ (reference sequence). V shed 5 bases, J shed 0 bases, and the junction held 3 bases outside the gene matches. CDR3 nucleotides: TGTGCCAGCAGCGCCGGGACAGGGGTGAACACTGAAGCTTTCTTT. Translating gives CASSAGTGVNTEAFF.

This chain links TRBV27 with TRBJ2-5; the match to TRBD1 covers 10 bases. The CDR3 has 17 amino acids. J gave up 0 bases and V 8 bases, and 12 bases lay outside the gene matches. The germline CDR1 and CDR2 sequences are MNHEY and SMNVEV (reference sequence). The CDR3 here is CASGTELTGGYQETQYF. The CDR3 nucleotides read TGTGCCAGCGGAACAGAACTGACAGGGGGCTACCAAGAGACCCAGTACTTC.

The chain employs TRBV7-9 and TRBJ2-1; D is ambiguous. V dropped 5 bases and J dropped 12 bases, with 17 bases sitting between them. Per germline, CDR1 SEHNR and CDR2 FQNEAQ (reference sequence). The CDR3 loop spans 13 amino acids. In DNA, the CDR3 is TGTGCCAGCAGCCCGCTAGGCGTGCCTGGGCAGTTCTTC. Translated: CASSPLGVPGQFF.

CDR3 DNA sequence: TGTGCCAGCAGCCCCAGGGGGCGGGGGAACACCGGGGAGCTGTTTTTT. This sequence encodes CASSPRGRGNTGELFF. V and J are TRBV5-4 and TRBJ2-2, with TRBD1 matching over 8 bases. The CDR3 extends over 16 amino acids. The germline CDR1 and CDR2 sequences are SGHNT and YYREEE (reference sequence). V trimming: 4 bases; J trimming: 1 base; junction bases outside the gene matches: 6. Full variable domain (rest looked up from reference TRBV5-4 and TRBJ2-2): ETGVTQSPTHLIKTRGQQVTLRCSSQSGHNTVSWYQQALGQGPQFIFQYYREEENGRGNFPPRFSGLQFPNYSSELNVNALELDDSALYLCASSPRGRGNTGELFFGEGSRLTVL.

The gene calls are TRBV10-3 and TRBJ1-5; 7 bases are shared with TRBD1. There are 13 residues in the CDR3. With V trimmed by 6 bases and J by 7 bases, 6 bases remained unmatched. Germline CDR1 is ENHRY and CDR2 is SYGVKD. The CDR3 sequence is CAIRRGLEQPQHF. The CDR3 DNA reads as TGTGCCATCAGAAGGGGGCTGGAACAGCCCCAGCATTTT.

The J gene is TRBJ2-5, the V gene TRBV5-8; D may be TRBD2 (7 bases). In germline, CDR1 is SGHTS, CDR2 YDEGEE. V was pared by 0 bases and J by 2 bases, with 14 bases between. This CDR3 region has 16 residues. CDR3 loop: CASSLARGAEQETQYF. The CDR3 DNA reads TGTGCCAGCAGCTTGGCCCGGGGGGCAGAACAAGAGACCCAGTACTTC.

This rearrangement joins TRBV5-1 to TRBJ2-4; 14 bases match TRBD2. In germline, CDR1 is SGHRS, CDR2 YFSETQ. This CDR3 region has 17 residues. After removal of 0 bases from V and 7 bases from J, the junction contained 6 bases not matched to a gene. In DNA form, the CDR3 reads TGCGCCAGCAGCTTGGAGACTAGCGGGAGGGCGGGGAACATTCAGTACTTC. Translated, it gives CASSLETSGRAGNIQYF.

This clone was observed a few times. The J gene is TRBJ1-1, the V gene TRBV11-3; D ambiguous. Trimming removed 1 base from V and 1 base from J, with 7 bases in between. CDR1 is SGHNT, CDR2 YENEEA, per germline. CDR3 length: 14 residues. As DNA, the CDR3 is TGTGCCAGCAGCTTAGGTCTTTGGAACACTGAAGCTTTCTTT. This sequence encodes CASSLGLWNTEAFF.

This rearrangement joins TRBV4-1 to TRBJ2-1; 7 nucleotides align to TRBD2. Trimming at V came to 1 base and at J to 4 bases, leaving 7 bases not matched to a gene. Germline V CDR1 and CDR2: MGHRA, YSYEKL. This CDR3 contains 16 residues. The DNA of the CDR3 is TGCGCCAGCAGCCAAGCACCGATGGGGGGGTACAATGAGCAGTTCTTC. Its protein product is CASSQAPMGGYNEQFF.

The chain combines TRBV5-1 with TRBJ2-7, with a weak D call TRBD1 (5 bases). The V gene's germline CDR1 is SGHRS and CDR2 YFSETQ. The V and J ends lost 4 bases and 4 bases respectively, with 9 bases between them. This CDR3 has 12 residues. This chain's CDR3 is CASSITGYEQYF. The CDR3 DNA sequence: TGCGCCAGCAGCATTACAGGTTACGAGCAGTACTTC.

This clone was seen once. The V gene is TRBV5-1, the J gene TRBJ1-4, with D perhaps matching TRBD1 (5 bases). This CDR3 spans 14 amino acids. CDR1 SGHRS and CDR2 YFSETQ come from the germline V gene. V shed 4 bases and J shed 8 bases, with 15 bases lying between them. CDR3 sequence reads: CASSLDNGEEKLFF. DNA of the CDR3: TGCGCCAGCAGCCTGGACAACGGGGAGGAAAAACTGTTTTTT.

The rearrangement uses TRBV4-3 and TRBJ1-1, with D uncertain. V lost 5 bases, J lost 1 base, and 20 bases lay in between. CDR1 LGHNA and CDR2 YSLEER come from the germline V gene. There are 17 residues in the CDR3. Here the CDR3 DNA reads TGCGCCAGCAGCGTCTTTAGTTGGGAGGCGGGGAACACTGAAGCTTTCTTT. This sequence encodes CASSVFSWEAGNTEAFF.

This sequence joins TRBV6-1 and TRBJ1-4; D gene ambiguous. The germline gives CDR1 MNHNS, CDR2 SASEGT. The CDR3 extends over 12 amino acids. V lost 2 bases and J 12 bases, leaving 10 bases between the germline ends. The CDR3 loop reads CASSEWEDQLFF. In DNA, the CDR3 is TGTGCCAGCAGTGAATGGGAGGACCAACTGTTTTTT.

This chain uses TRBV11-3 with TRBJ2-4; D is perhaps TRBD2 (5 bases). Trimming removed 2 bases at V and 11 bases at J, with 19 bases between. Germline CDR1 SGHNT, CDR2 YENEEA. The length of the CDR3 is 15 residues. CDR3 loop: CASSLPSAVARVQYF. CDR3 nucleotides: TGTGCCAGCAGCTTACCTTCGGCGGTAGCGCGGGTTCAGTACTTC.

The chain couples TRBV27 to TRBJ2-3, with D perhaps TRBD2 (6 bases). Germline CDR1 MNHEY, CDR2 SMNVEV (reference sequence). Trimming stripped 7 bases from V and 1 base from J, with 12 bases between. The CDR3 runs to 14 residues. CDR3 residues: CASISPGGTDTQYF. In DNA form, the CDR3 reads TGTGCCAGCATTTCCCCGGGGGGCACAGATACGCAGTATTTT.

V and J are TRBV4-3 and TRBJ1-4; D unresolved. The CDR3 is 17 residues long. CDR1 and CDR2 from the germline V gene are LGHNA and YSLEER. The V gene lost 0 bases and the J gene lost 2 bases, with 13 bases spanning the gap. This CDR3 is CASSQEPASGTNEKLFF. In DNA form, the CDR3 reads TGCGCCAGCAGCCAAGAACCCGCCAGCGGTACTAATGAAAAACTGTTTTTT.

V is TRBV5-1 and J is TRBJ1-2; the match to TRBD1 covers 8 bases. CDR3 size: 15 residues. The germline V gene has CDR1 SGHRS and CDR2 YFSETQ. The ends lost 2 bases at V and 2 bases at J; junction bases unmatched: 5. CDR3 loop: CASSLGQGRNYGYTF. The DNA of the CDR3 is TGCGCCAGCAGCTTAGGACAGGGAAGGAACTATGGCTACACCTTC.

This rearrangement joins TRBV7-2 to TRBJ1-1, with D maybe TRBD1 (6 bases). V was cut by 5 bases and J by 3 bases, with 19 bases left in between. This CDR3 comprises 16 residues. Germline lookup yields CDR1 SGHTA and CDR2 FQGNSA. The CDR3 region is CASSPQGGGYYTEAFF. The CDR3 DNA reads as TGTGCCAGCAGCCCCCAAGGGGGAGGGTATTACACTGAAGCTTTCTTT.

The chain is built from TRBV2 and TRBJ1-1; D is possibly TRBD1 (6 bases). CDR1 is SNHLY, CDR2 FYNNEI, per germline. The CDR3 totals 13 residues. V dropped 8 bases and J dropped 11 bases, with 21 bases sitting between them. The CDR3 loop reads CASLPNRQAEAFF. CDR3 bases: TGTGCCAGCCTCCCGAATCGACAGGCGGAGGCTTTCTTT.

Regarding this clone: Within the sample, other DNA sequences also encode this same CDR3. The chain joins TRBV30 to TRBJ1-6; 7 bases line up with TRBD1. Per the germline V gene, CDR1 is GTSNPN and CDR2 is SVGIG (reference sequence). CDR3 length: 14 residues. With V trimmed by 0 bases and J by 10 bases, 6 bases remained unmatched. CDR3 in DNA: TGTGCCTGGAGTGTCGGAGGGGGCGGCTCACCCCTCCACTTT. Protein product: CAWSVGGGGSPLHF.

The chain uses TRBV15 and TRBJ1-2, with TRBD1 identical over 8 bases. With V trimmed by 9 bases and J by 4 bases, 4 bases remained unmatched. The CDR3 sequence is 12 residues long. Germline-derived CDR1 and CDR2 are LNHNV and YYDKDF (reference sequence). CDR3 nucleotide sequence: TGTGCCACAGGGACAGGTGCCTATGGCTACACCTTC. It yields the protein CATGTGAYGYTF.

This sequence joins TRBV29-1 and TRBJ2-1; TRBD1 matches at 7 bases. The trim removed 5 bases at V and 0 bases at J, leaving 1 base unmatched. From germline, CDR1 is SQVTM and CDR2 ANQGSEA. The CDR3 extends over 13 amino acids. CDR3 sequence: CSVWTGSYNEQFF. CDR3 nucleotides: TGCAGCGTTTGGACAGGCTCCTACAATGAGCAGTTCTTC.

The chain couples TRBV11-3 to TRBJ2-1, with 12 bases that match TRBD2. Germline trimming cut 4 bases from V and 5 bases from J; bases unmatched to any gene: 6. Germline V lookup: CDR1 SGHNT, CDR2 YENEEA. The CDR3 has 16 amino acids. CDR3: CASSYGLAGSDNEQFF. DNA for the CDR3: TGTGCCAGCAGCTACGGACTAGCGGGATCCGACAATGAGCAGTTCTTC.